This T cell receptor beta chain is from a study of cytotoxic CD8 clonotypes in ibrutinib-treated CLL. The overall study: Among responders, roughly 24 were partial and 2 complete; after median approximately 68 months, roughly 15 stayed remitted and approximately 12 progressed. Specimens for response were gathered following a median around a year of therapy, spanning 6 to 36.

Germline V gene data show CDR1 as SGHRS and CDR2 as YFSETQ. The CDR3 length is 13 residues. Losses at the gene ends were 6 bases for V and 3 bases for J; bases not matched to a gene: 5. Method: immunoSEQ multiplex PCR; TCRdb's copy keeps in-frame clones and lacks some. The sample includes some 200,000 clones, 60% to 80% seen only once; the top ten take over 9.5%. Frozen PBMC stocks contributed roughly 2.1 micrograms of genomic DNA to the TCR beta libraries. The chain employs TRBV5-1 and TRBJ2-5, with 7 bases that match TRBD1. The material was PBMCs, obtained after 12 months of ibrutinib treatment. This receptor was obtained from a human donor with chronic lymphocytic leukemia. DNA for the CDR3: TGCGCCAGCACTGGTGGGACAGAAGAGACCCAGTACTTC. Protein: CASTGGTEETQYF.